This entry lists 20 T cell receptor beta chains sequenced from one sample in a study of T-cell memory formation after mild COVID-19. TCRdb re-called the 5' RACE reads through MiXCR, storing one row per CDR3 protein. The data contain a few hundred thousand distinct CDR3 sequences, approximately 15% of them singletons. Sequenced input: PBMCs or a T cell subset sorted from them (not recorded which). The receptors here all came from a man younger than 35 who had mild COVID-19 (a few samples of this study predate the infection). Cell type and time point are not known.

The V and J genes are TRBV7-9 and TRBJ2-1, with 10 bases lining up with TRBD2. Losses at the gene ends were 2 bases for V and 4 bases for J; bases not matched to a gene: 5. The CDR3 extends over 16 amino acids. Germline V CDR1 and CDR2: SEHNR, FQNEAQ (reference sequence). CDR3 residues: CASSLLASGGYNEQFF. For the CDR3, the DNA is TGTGCCAGCAGCTTATTGGCTAGCGGGGGATACAATGAGCAGTTCTTC.

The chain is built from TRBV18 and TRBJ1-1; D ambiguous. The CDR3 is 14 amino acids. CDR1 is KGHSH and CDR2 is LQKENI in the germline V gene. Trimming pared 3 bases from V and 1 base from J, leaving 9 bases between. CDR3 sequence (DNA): TGTGCCAGCTCACCGGTTTCGGCGAACACTGAAGCTTTCTTT. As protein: CASSPVSANTEAFF.

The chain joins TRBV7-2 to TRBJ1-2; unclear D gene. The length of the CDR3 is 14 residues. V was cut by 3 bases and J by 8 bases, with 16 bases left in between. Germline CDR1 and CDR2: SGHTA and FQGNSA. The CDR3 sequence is CASSFIRKQEGYTF. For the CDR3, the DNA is TGTGCCAGCAGCTTTATAAGAAAGCAAGAAGGCTACACCTTC. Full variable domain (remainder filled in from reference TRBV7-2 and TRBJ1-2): GAGVSQSPSNKVTEKGKDVELRCDPISGHTALYWYRQSLGQGLEFLIYFQGNSAPDKSGLPSDRFSAERTGGSVSTLTIQRTQQEDSAVYLCASSFIRKQEGYTFGSGTRLTVV.

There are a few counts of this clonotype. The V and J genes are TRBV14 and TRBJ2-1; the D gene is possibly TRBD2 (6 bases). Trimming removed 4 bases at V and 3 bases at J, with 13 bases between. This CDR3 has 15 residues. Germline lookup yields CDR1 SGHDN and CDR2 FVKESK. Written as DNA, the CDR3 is TGTGCCAGCAGCCGAGGCGCGGGGTACTACAATGAGCAGTTCTTC. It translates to CASSRGAGYYNEQFF.

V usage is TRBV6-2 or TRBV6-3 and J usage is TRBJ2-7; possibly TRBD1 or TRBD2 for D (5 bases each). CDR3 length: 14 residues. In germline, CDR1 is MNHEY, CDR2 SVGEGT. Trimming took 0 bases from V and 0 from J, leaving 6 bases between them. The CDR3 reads CASSYSGTSYEQYF. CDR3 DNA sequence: TGTGCCAGCAGTTACTCAGGGACCTCCTACGAGCAGTACTTC.

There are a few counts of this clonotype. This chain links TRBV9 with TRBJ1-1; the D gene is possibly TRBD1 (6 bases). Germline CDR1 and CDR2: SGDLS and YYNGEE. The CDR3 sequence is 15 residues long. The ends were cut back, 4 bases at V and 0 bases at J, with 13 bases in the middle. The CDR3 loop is CASSPRTDLNTEAFF. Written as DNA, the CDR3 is TGTGCCAGCAGCCCAAGGACAGACCTGAACACTGAAGCTTTCTTT.

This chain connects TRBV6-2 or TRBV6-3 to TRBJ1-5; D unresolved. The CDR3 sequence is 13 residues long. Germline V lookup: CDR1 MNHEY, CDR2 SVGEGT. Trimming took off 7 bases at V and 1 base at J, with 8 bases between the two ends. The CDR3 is CASKRSSNQPQHF. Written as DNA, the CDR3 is TGTGCCAGCAAAAGAAGCAGCAATCAGCCCCAGCATTTT.

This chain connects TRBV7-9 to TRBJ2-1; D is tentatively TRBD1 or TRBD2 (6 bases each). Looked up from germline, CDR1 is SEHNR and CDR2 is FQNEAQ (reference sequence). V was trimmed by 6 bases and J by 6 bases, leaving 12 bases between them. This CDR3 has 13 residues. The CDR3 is CASRTEGGNEQFF. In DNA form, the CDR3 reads TGTGCCAGCAGAACGGAGGGGGGCAATGAGCAGTTCTTC.

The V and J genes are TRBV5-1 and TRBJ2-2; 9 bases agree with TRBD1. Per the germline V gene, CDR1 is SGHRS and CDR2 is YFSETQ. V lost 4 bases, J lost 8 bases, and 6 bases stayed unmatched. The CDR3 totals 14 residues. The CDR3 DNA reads TGCGCCAGCAGCCCGCAACAGGGGGCAGGGGAGCTGTTTTTT. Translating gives CASSPQQGAGELFF.

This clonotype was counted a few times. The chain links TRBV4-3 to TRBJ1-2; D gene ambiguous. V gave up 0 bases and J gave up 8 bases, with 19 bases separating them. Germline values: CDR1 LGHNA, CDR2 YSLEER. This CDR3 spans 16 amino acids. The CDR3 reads CASSQDLLHGHRGYTF. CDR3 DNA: TGCGCCAGCAGCCAAGATCTCCTCCATGGGCACCGGGGCTACACCTTC.

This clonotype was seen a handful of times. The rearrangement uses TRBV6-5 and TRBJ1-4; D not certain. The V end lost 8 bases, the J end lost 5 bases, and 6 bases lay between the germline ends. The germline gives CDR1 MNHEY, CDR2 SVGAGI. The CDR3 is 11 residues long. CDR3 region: CASGGNEKLFF. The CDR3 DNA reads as TGTGCCAGCGGTGGGAATGAAAAACTGTTTTTT.

Here the CDR3 reads CASSFNAVQWGGTDTQYF. The CDR3 DNA is TGTGCCAGCAGCTTTAATGCTGTCCAGTGGGGGGGCACAGATACGCAGTATTTT. The genes are TRBV7-2 and TRBJ2-3; D may be TRBD2 (6 bases). V was trimmed by 3 bases and J by 1 base, leaving 20 bases between them. The germline gives CDR1 SGHTA, CDR2 FQGNSA. The CDR3 has 18 amino acids.

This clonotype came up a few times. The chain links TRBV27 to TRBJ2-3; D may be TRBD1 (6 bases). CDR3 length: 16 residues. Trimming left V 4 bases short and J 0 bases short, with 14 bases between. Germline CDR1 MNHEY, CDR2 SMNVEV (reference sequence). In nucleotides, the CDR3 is TGTGCCAGCAGTTCGACAGGAGCCTCTAGCACAGATACGCAGTATTTT. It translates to CASSSTGASSTDTQYF.

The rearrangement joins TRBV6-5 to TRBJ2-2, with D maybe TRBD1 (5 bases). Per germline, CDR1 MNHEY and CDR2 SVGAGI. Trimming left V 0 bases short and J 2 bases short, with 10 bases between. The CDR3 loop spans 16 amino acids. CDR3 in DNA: TGTGCCAGCAGTTACTCCGTGGGGCTAAACACCGGGGAGCTGTTTTTT. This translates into CASSYSVGLNTGELFF.

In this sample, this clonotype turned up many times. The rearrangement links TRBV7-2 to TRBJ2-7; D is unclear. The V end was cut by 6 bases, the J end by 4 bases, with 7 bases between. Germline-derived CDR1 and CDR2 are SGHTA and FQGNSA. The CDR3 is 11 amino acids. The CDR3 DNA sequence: TGTGCCAGCAGTCCCGCGTACGAGCAGTACTTC. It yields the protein CASSPAYEQYF.

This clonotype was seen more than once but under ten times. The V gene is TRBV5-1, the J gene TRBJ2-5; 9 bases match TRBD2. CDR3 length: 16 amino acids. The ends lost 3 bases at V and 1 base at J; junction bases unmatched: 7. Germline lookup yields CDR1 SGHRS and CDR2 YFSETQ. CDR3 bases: TGCGCCAGCAGCTCACTGGAGCGGGGGGCCCAAGAGACCCAGTACTTC. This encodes CASSSLERGAQETQYF.

The CDR3 nucleotides read TGCAGTGCTAGAGGTCTAGCGGGGGGGTCCGTAGAGACCCAGTACTTC. Translation: CSARGLAGGSVETQYF. V and J are TRBV20-1 and TRBJ2-5; the match to TRBD2 covers 12 bases. This CDR3 is 16 amino acids long. Looked up from germline, CDR1 is DFQATT and CDR2 is SNEGSKA (reference sequence). The V and J ends lost 1 base and 4 bases, in that order; junction bases with no gene match: 7.

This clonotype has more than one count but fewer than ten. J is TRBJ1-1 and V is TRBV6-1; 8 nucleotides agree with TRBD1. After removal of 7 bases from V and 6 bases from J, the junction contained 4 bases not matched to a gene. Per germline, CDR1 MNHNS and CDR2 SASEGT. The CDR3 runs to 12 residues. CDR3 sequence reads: CASKGQGPEAFF. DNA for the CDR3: TGTGCCAGCAAAGGACAGGGACCTGAAGCTTTCTTT.

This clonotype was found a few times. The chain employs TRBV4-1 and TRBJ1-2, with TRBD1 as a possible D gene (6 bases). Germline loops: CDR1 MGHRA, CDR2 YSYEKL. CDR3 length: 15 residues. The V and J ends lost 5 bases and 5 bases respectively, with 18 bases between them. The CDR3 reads CASSGVQGGGYGYTF. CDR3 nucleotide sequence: TGCGCCAGCAGCGGGGTACAGGGAGGTGGGTATGGCTACACCTTC.

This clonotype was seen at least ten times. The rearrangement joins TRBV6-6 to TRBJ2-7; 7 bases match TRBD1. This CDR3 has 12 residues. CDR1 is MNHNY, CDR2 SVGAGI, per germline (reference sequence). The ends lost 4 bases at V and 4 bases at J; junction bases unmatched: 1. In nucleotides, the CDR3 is TGTGCCAGCAGTTCACAGGGGTACGAGCAGTACGTC. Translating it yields CASSSQGYEQYV.